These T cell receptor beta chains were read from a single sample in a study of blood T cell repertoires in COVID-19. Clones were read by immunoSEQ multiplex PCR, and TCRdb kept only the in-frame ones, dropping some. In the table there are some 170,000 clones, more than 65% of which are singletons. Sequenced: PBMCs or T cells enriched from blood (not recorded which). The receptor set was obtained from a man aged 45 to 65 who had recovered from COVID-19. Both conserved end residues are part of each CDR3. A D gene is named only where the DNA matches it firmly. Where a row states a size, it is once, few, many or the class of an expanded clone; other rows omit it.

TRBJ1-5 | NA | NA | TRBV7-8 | CASSLVSGGNQPQHF | TGTGCCAGCAGCTTAGTTTCGGGGGGCAATCAGCCCCAGCATTTT
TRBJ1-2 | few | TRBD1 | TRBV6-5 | CASSTTGTDDGYTF | TGTGCCAGCAGTACGACAGGGACTGACGATGGCTACACCTTC
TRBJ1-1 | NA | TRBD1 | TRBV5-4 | CASRVTGGSTEAFF | TGTGCCAGCAGAGTGACAGGGGGCTCCACTGAAGCTTTCTTT
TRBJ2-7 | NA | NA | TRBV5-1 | CASSLGGARDYEQYF | TGCGCCAGCAGCTTGGGTGGGGCAAGGGACTACGAGCAGTACTTC
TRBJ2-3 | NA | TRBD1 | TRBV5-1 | CASSWGNTGGTDTQYF | TGCGCCAGCAGCTGGGGAAATACAGGGGGCACAGATACGCAGTATTTT
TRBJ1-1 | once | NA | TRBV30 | CAWSRGLGTEAFF | TGTGCCTGGAGCAGGGGTTTAGGGACTGAAGCTTTCTTT
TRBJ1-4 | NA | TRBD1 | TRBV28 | CASSPGDRTNEKLFF | TGTGCCAGCAGTCCCGGGGACAGAACTAATGAAAAACTGTTTTTT
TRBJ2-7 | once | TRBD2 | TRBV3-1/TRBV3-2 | CASSRLAGPYEQYF | TGTGCCAGCAGCCGACTAGCGGGACCCTACGAGCAGTACTTC
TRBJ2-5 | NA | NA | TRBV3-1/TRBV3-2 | CASSQSLQETQYF | TGTGCCAGCAGCCAGAGCCTCCAAGAGACCCAGTACTTC
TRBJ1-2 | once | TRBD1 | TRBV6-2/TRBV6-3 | CASSYSGGNNYGYTF | TGTGCCAGCAGTTATTCAGGGGGAAATAACTATGGCTACACCTTC
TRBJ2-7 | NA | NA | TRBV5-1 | CASNRGSGDEQYF | TGCGCCAGCAATAGGGGGTCTGGGGACGAGCAGTACTTC
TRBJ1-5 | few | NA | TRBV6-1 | CASSETQGPRGTQHF | TGTGCCAGCAGTGAAACTCAGGGCCCTCGGGGGACCCAGCATTTT
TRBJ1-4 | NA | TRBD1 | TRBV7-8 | CASNDQGVRTNEKLFF | TGTGCCAGCAACGACCAGGGGGTCAGGACTAATGAAAAACTGTTTTTT
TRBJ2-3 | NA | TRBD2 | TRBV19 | CASSLLAGVVDTQYF | TGTGCCAGTAGCCTCCTAGCGGGGGTGGTAGATACGCAGTATTTT
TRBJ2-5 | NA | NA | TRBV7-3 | CASSSGETQYF | TGTGCCAGCAGCTCGGGGGAGACCCAGTACTTC
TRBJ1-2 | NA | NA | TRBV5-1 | CASSLVGLSDGYTF | TGCGCCAGCAGCTTGGTCGGGTTATCGGATGGCTACACCTTC
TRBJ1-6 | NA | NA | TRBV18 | CASSQDRSNSPLHF | TGTGCCAGCTCACAGGACAGATCTAATTCACCCCTCCACTTT
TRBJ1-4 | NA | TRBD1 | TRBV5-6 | CASSLATGGGEKLFF | TGTGCCAGCAGCTTGGCTACAGGGGGCGGTGAAAAACTGTTTTTT
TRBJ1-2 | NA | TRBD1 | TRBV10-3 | CAIRRGQGTSNYGYTF | TGTGCCATCAGGAGGGGACAGGGGACATCAAACTATGGCTACACCTTC
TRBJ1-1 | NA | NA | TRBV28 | CASSLSPGGTEAFF | TGTGCCAGCAGTTTATCACCGGGGGGGACTGAAGCTTTCTTT
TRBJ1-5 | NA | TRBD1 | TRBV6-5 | CASSFRGQPQHF | TGTGCCAGCAGCTTCAGGGGGCAGCCCCAGCATTTT
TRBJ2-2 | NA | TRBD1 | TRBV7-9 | CASSLEIDRVGSGELFF | TGTGCCAGCAGCTTAGAAATAGACAGGGTGGGGTCCGGGGAGCTGTTTTTT
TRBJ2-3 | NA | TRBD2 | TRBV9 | CASSVRLAGGADTQYF | TGTGCCAGCAGCGTCAGACTAGCGGGGGGGGCAGATACGCAGTATTTT
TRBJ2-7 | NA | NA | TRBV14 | CASSPWRRDDEQYF | TGTGCCAGCAGCCCCTGGAGGAGGGACGACGAGCAGTACTTC
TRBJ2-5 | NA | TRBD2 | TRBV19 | CASTPGRAGGMKETQYF | TGTGCCAGTACCCCAGGAAGGGCGGGGGGAATGAAAGAGACCCAGTACTTC
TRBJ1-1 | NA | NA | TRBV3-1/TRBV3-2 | CASSQDRQVPEAFF | TGTGCCAGCAGCCAAGACCGACAGGTTCCTGAAGCTTTCTTT
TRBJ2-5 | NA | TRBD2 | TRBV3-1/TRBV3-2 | CASSQVAGVETQYF | TGTGCCAGCAGCCAAGTAGCGGGGGTCGAGACCCAGTACTTC
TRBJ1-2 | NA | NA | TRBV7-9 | CASSSPTGRGSYGYTF | TGTGCCAGCAGCTCGCCAACTGGACGGGGATCCTATGGCTACACCTTC
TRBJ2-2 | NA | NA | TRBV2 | CASSGIGARDNVGELFF | TGTGCCAGCAGTGGAATTGGTGCCAGGGATAATGTCGGGGAGCTGTTTTTT
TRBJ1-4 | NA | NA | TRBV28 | CASSGGGQGDEKLFF | TGTGCCAGCAGCGGCGGGGGGCAAGGGGATGAAAAACTGTTTTTT
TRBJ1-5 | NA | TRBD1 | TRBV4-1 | CASSQDWDRGNQPQHF | TGCGCCAGCAGCCAAGATTGGGACAGGGGTAATCAGCCCCAGCATTTT
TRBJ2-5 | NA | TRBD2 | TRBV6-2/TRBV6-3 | CASSMGLAGGQETQYF | TGTGCCAGCAGCATGGGACTAGCGGGGGGTCAAGAGACCCAGTACTTC
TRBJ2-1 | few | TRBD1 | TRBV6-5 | CASSQGNYNEQFF | TGTGCATCTTCACAGGGGAACTACAATGAGCAGTTCTTC
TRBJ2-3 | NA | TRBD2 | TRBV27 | CASSLSAGTSWADTQYF | TGTGCCAGCAGTTTATCGGCGGGGACTAGCTGGGCAGATACGCAGTATTTT
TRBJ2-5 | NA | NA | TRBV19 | CASSIVPGFQETQYF | TGTGCCAGTAGTATAGTCCCAGGTTTCCAAGAGACCCAGTACTTC